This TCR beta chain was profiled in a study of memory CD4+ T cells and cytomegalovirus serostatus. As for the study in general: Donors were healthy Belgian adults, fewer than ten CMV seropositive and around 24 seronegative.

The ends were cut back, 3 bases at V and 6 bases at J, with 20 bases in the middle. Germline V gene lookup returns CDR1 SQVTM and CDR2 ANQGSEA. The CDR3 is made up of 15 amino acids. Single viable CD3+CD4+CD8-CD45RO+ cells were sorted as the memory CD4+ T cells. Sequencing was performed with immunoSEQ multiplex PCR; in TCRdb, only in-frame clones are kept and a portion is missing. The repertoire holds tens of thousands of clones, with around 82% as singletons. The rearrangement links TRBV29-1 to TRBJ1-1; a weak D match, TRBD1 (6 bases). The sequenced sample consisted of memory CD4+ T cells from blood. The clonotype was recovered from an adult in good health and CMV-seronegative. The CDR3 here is CSVDVGGAYWAEAFF. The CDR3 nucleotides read TGCAGCGTTGATGTGGGGGGCGCGTATTGGGCTGAAGCTTTCTTT.